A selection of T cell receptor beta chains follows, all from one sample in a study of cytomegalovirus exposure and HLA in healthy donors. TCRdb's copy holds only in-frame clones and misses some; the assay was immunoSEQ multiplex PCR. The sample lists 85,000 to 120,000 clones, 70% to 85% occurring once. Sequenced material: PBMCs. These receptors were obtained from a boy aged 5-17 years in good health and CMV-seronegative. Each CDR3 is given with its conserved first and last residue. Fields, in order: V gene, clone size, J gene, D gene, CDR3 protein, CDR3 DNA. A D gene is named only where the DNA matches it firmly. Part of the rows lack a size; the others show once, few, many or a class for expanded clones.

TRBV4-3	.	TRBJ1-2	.	CASSQLGSTGIYGYTF	TGCGCCAGCAGCCAACTTGGATCAACAGGTATCTATGGCTACACCTTC
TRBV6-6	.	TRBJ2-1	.	CASSYSITQIYNEQFF	TGTGCCAGCAGTTACTCGATCACACAGATCTACAATGAGCAGTTCTTC
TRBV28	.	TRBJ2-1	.	CASSQPRPGHRSSYNEQFF	TGTGCCAGCAGCCAACCCCGTCCGGGACACAGAAGCTCCTACAATGAGCAGTTCTTC
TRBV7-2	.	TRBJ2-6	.	CASSLVRFVSGANVLTF	TGTGCCAGCAGCTTAGTCCGGTTCGTCTCTGGGGCCAACGTCCTGACTTTC
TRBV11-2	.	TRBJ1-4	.	CASSFRHETNEKLFF	TGTGCCAGCAGCTTCAGGCACGAGACTAATGAAAAACTGTTTTTT
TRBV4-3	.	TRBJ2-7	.	CASSQDTGAREQYF	TGCGCCAGCAGCCAAGACACAGGTGCGCGGGAGCAGTACTTC
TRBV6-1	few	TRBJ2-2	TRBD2	CASSGVAGGPGELFF	TGTGCCAGCAGTGGGGTAGCGGGAGGGCCCGGGGAGCTGTTTTTT
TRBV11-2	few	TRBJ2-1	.	CASSLDRYNEQFF	TGTGCCAGCAGCTTAGACCGCTACAATGAGCAGTTCTTC
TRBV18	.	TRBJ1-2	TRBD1	CASSRGQVSPAYGYTF	TGTGCCAGCTCACGTGGACAGGTTTCACCAGCCTATGGCTACACCTTC
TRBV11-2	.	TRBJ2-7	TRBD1	CASSLQGVNYEQYF	TGTGCCAGCAGCCTCCAGGGGGTCAACTACGAGCAGTACTTC
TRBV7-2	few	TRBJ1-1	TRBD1	CASSLRQGIMNTEAFF	TGTGCCAGCAGCTTAAGACAGGGAATCATGAACACTGAAGCTTTCTTT
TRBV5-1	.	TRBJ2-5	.	CASSLYQETQYF	TGCGCCAGCAGCCTGTACCAAGAGACCCAGTACTTC
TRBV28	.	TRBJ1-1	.	CASSLWGRLNTEAFF	TGTGCCAGCAGTTTGTGGGGGAGGTTAAACACTGAAGCTTTCTTT
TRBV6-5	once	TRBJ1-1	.	CASMRGMNTEAFF	TGTGCCAGCATGAGAGGTATGAACACTGAAGCTTTCTTT
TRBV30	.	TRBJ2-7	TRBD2	CAGLAGLSEQYF	TGTGCCGGATTAGCGGGATTGAGCGAGCAGTACTTC
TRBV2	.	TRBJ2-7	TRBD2	CASSTTSGGPPYEQYF	TGTGCCAGCAGTACAACTAGCGGGGGCCCTCCCTACGAGCAGTACTTC
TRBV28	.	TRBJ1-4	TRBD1	CASHKQGATNEKLFF	TGTGCCAGCCATAAACAGGGGGCAACTAATGAAAAACTGTTTTTT
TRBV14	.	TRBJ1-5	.	CASSQGARDINQPQHF	TGTGCCAGCAGCCAAGGGGCCCGGGACATCAATCAGCCCCAGCATTTT
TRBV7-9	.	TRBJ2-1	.	CASSFPSSYNEQFF	TGTGCCAGCAGCTTTCCGAGCTCCTACAATGAGCAGTTCTTC
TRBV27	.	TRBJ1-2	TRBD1	CASSLGQGIYGYTF	TGTGCCAGCAGTCTGGGACAGGGGATCTATGGCTACACCTTC
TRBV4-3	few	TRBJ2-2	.	CASSQDLGTDTANTGELFF	TGCGCCAGCAGCCAAGATCTTGGAACGGACACGGCGAACACCGGGGAGCTGTTTTTT
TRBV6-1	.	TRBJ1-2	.	CASSEAAGHISYGYTF	TGTGCCAGCAGTGAAGCGGCAGGGCATATTAGCTATGGCTACACCTTC
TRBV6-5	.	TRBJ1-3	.	CASSDSSGNTIYF	TGTGCCAGCAGTGACAGTTCTGGAAACACCATATATTTT
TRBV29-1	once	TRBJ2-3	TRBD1	CSARQGSTDTQYF	TGCAGCGCTAGACAGGGGAGTACAGATACGCAGTATTTT
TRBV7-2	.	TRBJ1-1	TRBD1	CASSLLTGEEAFF	TGTGCCAGCAGTCTTCTTACAGGGGAGGAAGCTTTCTTT
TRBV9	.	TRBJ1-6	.	CASSALDTLLDSPLHF	TGTGCCAGCAGCGCCCTCGACACCCTGCTCGATTCACCCCTCCACTTT
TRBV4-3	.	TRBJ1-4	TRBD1	CASSSQRGREKLFF	TGCGCCAGCAGCAGCCAAAGGGGGCGTGAAAAACTGTTTTTT
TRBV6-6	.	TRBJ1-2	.	CASSYAFSGDYTF	TGTGCCAGCAGTTACGCGTTTTCGGGTGACTACACCTTC
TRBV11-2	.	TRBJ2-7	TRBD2	CASSSGLAGPSYEQYF	TGTGCCAGCAGCTCGGGACTAGCGGGCCCATCCTACGAGCAGTACTTC
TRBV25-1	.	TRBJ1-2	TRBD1	CASSAHGQEWDYGYTF	TGTGCCAGCAGTGCACACGGACAGGAGTGGGACTATGGCTACACCTTC
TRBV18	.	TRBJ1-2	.	CASSPRAISHYGYTF	TGTGCCAGCTCACCAAGAGCGATCAGCCACTATGGCTACACCTTC
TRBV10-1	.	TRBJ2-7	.	CASSRDNSYEQYF	TGCGCCAGCAGCCGGGACAACTCCTACGAGCAGTACTTC
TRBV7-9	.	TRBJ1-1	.	CASSLEWSGHFSEAFF	TGTGCCAGCAGCTTAGAGTGGTCGGGACACTTTTCCGAAGCTTTCTTT
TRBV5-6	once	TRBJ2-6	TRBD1	CASSLAWGQQSSGANVLTF	TGTGCCAGCAGCTTGGCATGGGGACAGCAGAGCTCTGGGGCCAACGTCCTGACTTTC
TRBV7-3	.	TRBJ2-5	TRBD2	CASSPVASGSEETQYF	TGTGCCAGCAGCCCGGTGGCTAGCGGGAGTGAAGAGACCCAGTACTTC
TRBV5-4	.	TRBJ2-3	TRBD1	CATLHGQGLTDTQYF	TGTGCCACCCTTCATGGACAGGGGTTAACAGATACGCAGTATTTT
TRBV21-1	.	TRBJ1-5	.	CASSPHEPQHF	TGTGCCAGCAGCCCCCATGAGCCCCAGCATTTT